The rows below give T cell receptor beta chains drawn from one sample of a study of regulatory T cells in long-lasting Graves disease. From the multiplex PCR reads, TCRdb called clonotypes with MiXCR, one entry per CDR3 protein. The repertoire has around 330,000 distinct CDR3 sequences, about a sixth of them found once; the top ten carry more than 30%. Here the sequenced sample was peripheral blood mononuclear cells (PBMCs), taken at new diagnosis, from a patient treated with antithyroid drugs. The receptor source for this set is a female donor with Graves disease. Both conserved end residues are part of each CDR3. The D gene is left open where the match is weak. For some rows the clone size is stated as once, few or many, or as a class when expanded; others skip it.

TRBJ1-6	TRBV5-6	.	.	CASSSTVMEDPANSPLHF	TGTGCCAGCAGCTCGACAGTCATGGAGGATCCAGCTAATTCACCCCTCCACTTT
TRBJ2-3	TRBV30	many	.	CAWRSSGPSTDTQYF	TGTGCCTGGAGGAGTAGCGGACCTAGCACAGATACGCAGTATTTT
TRBJ2-7	TRBV6-1	many	.	CASSVGSGYEQYF	TGTGCCAGCAGTGTCGGCTCAGGTTACGAGCAGTACTTC
TRBJ2-1	TRBV5-1	.	TRBD2	CASSGVLAGVRNEQFF	TGCGCCAGCAGCGGCGTGTTAGCGGGAGTTAGGAATGAGCAGTTCTTC
TRBJ2-3	TRBV12-3/TRBV12-4	many	.	CASSFSRGGVTDTQYF	TGTGCCAGCAGTTTTTCCCGCGGCGGGGTCACAGATACGCAGTATTTT
TRBJ2-5	TRBV2	many	.	CASSGEGTQYF	TGTGCCAGCAGTGGCGAGGGGACCCAGTACTTC
TRBJ2-4	TRBV6-1	few	TRBD1	CASSEEVVRGLNIQYF	TGTGCCAGCAGTGAAGAGGTGGTCAGGGGGCTGAACATTCAGTACTTC
TRBJ2-5	TRBV5-1	many	.	CASSLGLRGRETQYF	TGCGCCAGCAGCTTGGGTCTAAGGGGCAGAGAGACCCAGTACTTC
TRBJ2-4	TRBV14	many	.	CASSQGGTAKNIQYF	TGTGCCAGCAGCCAAGGCGGGACAGCCAAAAACATTCAGTACTTC
TRBJ2-4	TRBV10-2	.	.	CASSEADPRTQYF	TGCGCCAGCAGTGAGGCAGATCCAAGAACCCAGTACTTC
TRBJ1-6	TRBV10-1	many	.	CASTPGHKFYNSPLHF	TGCGCCAGCACCCCGGGACACAAATTCTATAATTCACCCCTCCACTTT
TRBJ1-1	TRBV4-1	.	TRBD1	CASSLMGQVNTEAFF	TGCGCCAGCAGCCTAATGGGACAGGTGAACACTGAAGCTTTCTTT
TRBJ2-3	TRBV27	many	.	CASRRSGLADTQYF	TGTGCCAGCCGCCGCTCGGGATTGGCAGATACGCAGTATTTT
TRBJ2-2	TRBV11-3	.	TRBD2	CASSLGGLAGLFTGELFF	TGTGCCAGCAGCTTAGGCGGACTAGCGGGACTCTTCACCGGGGAGCTGTTTTTT
TRBJ1-2	TRBV5-5	many	TRBD1	CASSRLRDRGGGYTF	TGTGCCAGCAGCCGACTAAGAGACAGGGGTGGAGGCTACACCTTC
TRBJ2-2	TRBV11-3	many	TRBD1	CASSSRTGINTGELFF	TGTGCCAGCAGTTCCCGGACAGGGATTAACACCGGGGAGCTGTTTTTT
TRBJ2-7	TRBV18	.	.	CASSAWGLGAYEQYF	TGTGCCAGCTCGGCCTGGGGGCTAGGGGCTTACGAGCAGTACTTC
TRBJ2-1	TRBV30	.	.	CAWRADGIGNYNEQFF	TGTGCCTGGAGGGCCGATGGCATCGGAAATTACAATGAGCAGTTCTTC
TRBJ2-3	TRBV11-2	.	TRBD2	CASSQDGGGGNTQYF	TGTGCCAGCAGCCAAGATGGGGGGGGAGGAAATACGCAGTATTTT
TRBJ2-2	TRBV11-3	many	.	CASSLVSLATGELFF	TGTGCCAGCAGCTTAGTCTCCCTAGCGACCGGGGAGCTGTTTTTT
TRBJ2-7	TRBV3-1	few	TRBD2	CASTRGLAEYEQYF	TGTGCCAGCACCCGAGGACTAGCGGAGTACGAGCAGTACTTC
TRBJ2-7	TRBV28	many	.	CASSFDIEQYF	TGTGCCAGCAGTTTCGACATAGAGCAGTACTTC
TRBJ1-6	TRBV7-9	few	.	CASSFFTHGVNSPLHF	TGTGCCAGCAGCTTTTTCACCCACGGGGTAAATTCACCCCTCCACTTT
TRBJ2-7	TRBV18	.	.	CASSPVAGSQAEWGQYF	TGTGCCAGCTCACCGGTTGCAGGTTCGCAGGCCGAATGGGGGCAGTACTTC
TRBJ2-7	TRBV11-3	many	.	CASSLDTGGGEQYF	TGTGCCAGCAGCTTAGACACCGGGGGCGGCGAGCAGTACTTC
TRBJ2-2	TRBV6-4	many	TRBD2	CASSVLAGDTGELFF	TGTGCCAGCAGCGTACTAGCGGGAGACACCGGGGAGCTGTTTTTT
TRBJ1-1	TRBV28	many	TRBD1	CASRTSGGGAKAFF	TGTGCCAGCAGGACATCAGGGGGGGGAGCGAAAGCTTTCTTT
TRBJ2-7	TRBV6-1	many	.	CASSRDGPAYEQYF	TGTGCCAGCTCCCGGGACGGACCCGCCTACGAGCAGTACTTC
TRBJ2-1	TRBV15	few	.	CATGGVNEQFF	TGTGCCACCGGCGGGGTAAATGAGCAGTTCTTC
TRBJ1-1	TRBV20-1	few	.	CSARRRGNTEAFF	TGCAGTGCTAGACGGCGAGGGAACACTGAAGCTTTCTTT
TRBJ1-2	TRBV19	many	.	CASTPIPRRSAVDDGYTF	TGTGCCAGTACCCCGATCCCCCGTCGTTCAGCTGTGGATGATGGCTACACCTTC
TRBJ2-3	TRBV7-8	many	TRBD2	CASSRREGPSDTQYF	TGTGCCAGCAGCAGGCGGGAGGGGCCCTCAGATACGCAGTATTTT
TRBJ1-1	TRBV5-1	many	.	CASSPGRPGAEAFF	TGCGCCAGCAGCCCCGGACGGCCGGGGGCTGAAGCTTTCTTT
TRBJ2-7	TRBV5-1	many	TRBD1	CASSPQQGSDEQYF	TGCGCCAGCAGCCCTCAACAGGGGTCAGACGAGCAGTACTTC
TRBJ1-4	TRBV12-3/TRBV12-4	many	TRBD1	CASSARPGTVHEKLFF	TGTGCCAGCAGTGCCCGCCCCGGGACAGTTCATGAAAAACTGTTTTTT